This entry features one T cell receptor beta chain sequence. No antigen is known for it. This CDR3 is 13 amino acids long. Germline CDR1 LGHNT, CDR2 FRNRAP. J gave up 4 bases and V 1 base, and 1 base lay outside the gene matches. Donors came from a validation cohort of 90 to 150 subjects, distinct from the first 666-subject cohort. The sample is drawn from a study of cytomegalovirus exposure and HLA in healthy donors. General study points: Subsequent analysis of the approximately 130 validation repertoires found a tendency for first-cohort TCR clusters to co-occur.

Generated by immunoSEQ multiplex PCR, the TCRdb table keeps only in-frame clones and is missing some. Of tens of thousands of clones detected, more than 70% appear once; the ten largest clones hold about 12%. This TCR derives from a young woman in good health and CMV-seropositive. The rearrangement links TRBV12-5 to TRBJ2-7, with 7 nucleotides matching TRBD1. The sample was PBMCs. CDR3 sequence: CASGLGTGYEQYF. CDR3 DNA: TGTGCTAGTGGTTTGGGGACAGGATACGAGCAGTACTTC.